This T cell receptor (beta chain) was identified during a study of blood T cell repertoires in COVID-19. Study in general: Material from acute and convalescent COVID-19 was sourced from the United States, Italy and Spain. The cDNA or gDNA used as material had been derived from T cells, B-cell-depleted T cells, or PBMCs.

Authors' processing steps: The assay estimated nucleated cells by amplifying reference gene primers. Assay used: immunoSEQ multiplex PCR; TCRdb lists only in-frame clones, some missing. Clone size and the V and J calls come from that table; the DNA yielded D and trimming. The sample includes roughly 290,000 clones, roughly 91% of them seen just once. The CDR3 loop spans 13 amino acids. The V gene lost 3 bases and the J gene lost 6 bases, with 9 bases spanning the gap. This sequence originates from a man younger than 40 with acute or convalescent COVID-19. The J gene is TRBJ1-5, the V gene TRBV12-3 or TRBV12-4; D remains unclear. The material sequenced was peripheral blood. CDR3 sequence: CASSFSGSQPQHF. For the CDR3, the DNA is TGTGCCAGCAGTTTTTCGGGGTCTCAGCCCCAGCATTTT.